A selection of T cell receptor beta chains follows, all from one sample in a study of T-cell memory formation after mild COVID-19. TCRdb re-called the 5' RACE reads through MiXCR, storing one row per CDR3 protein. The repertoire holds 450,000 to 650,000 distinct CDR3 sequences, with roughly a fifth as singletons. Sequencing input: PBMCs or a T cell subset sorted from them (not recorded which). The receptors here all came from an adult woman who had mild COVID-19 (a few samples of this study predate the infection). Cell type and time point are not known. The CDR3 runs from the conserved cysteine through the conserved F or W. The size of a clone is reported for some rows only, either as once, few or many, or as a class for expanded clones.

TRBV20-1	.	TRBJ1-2	CSARLDYGYTF
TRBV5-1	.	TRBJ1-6	CASSMPGGAPLHF
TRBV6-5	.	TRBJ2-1	CASREGSLYNEQFF
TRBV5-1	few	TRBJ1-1	CASSLGGIGTEAFF
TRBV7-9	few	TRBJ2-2	CASRQTGTSGTNTGELFF
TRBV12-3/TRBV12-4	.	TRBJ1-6	CASTSFRQGNSPLHF
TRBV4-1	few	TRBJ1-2	CASSQEGQGNYGYTF
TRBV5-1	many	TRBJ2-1	CASSLDVNPLEQFF
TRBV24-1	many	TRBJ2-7	CATSPRDRENEQYF
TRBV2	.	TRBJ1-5	CASSESGRGNQPQHF
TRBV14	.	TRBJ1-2	CASSQTANYGYTF
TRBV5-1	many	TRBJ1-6	CARISRDSFNSPLHF
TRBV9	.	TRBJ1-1	CASSVDWGDAEAFF
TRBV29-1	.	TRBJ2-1	CSVVGWGRDLAYNEQFF
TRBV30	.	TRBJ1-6	CAWTFTGTGSSPLHF
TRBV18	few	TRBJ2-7	CASSGSTGGNEQYF
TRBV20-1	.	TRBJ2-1	CSARDPLAGKGIYNEQFF
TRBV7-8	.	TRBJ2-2	CASSPNWTGAKGTGELFF
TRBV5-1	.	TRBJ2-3	CASSLRLAGGSTDTQYF
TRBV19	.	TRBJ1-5	CASSIRQLHQPQHF
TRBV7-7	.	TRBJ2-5	CASSLWLGTEETQYF
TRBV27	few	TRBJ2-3	CASRTGAAGGGVAQYF
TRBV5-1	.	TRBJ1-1	CASSATGKNTEAFF
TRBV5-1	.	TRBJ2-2	CASSLRVQGRDTGELFF